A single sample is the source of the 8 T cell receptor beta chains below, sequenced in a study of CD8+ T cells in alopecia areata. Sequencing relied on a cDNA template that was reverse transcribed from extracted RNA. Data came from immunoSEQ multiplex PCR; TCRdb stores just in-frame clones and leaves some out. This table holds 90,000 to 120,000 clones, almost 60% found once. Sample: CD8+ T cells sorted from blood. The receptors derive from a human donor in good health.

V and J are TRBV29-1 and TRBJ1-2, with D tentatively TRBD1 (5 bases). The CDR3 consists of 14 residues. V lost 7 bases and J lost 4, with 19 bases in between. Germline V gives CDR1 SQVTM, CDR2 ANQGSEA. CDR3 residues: CSAEGAGDLYGYTF. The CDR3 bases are TGCAGCGCCGAGGGCGCGGGGGATCTCTATGGCTACACCTTC.

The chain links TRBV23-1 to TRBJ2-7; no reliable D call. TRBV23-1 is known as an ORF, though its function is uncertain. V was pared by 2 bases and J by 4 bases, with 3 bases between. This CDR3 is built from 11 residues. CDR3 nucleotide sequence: TGCGCCAGCAGTCAACCTTACGAGCAGTACTTC. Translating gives CASSQPYEQYF.

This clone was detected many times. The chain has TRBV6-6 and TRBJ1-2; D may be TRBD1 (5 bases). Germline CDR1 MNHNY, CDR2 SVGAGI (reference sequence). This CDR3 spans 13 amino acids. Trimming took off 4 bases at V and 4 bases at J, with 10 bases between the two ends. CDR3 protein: CASSSGGGYGYTF. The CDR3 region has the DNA TGTGCCAGCAGTTCCGGCGGGGGCTATGGCTACACCTTC.

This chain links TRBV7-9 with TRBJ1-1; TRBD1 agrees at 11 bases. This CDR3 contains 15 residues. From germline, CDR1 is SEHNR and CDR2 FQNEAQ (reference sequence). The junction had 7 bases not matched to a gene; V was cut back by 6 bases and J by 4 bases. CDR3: CASRRKGTGGTEAFF. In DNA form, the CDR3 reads TGTGCCAGCAGACGAAAAGGGACAGGGGGCACTGAAGCTTTCTTT.

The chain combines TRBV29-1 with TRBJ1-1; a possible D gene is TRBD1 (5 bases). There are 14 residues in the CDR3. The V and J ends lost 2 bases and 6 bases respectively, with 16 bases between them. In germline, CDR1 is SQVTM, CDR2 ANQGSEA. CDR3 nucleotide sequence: TGCAGCGTTGAAATATCCGGGGCCAGGGCTGAAGCTTTCTTT. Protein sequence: CSVEISGARAEAFF.

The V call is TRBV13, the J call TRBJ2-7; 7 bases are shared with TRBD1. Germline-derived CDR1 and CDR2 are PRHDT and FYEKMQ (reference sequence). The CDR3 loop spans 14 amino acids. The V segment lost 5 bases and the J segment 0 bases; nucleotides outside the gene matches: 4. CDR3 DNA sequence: TGTGCCAGCAGCGGGGACAGAAGCTCCTACGAGCAGTACTTC. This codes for CASSGDRSSYEQYF.

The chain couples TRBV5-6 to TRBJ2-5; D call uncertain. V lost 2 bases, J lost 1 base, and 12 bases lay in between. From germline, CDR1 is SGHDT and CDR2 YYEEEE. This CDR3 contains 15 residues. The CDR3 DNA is TGTGCCAGCAGCTTTGCGCCGGGCCCCCAAGAGACCCAGTACTTC. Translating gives CASSFAPGPQETQYF.

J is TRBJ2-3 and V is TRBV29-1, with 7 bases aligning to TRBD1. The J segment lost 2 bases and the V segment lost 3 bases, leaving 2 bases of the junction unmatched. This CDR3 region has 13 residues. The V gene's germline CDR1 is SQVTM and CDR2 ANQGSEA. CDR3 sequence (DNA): TGCAGCGTTGAGAAGGGGGCCACAGATACGCAGTATTTT. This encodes CSVEKGATDTQYF.